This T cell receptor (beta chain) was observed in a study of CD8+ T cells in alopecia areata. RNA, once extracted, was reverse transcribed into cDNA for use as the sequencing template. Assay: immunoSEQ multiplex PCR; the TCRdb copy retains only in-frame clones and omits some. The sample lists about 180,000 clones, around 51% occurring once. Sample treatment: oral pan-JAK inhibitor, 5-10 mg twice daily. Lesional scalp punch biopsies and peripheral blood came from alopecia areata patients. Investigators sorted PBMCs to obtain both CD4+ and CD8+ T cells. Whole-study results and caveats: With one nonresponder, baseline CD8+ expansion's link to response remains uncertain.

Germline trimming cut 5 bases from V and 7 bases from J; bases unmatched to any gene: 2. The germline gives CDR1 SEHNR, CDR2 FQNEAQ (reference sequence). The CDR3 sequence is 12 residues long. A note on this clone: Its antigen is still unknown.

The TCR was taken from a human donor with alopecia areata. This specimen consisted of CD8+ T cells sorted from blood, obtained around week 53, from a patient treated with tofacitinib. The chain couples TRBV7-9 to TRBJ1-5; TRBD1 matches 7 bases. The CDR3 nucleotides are TGTGCCAGCAGCCCAGGGGGGCAGCCCCAGCATTTT. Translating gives CASSPGGQPQHF.